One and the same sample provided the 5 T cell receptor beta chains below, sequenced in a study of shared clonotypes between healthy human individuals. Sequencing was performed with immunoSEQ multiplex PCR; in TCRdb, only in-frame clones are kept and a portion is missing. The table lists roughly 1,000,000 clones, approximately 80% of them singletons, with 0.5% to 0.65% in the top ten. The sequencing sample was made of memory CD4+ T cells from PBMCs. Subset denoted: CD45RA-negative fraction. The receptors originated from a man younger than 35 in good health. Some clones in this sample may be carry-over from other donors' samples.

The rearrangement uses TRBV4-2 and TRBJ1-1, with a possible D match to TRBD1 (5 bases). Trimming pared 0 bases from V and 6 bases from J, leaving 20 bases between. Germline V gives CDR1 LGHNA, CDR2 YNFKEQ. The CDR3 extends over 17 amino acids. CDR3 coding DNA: TGTGCCAGCAGCCAAGATCTAATCGGCAGGGCTGGTTCTGAAGCTTTCTTT. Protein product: CASSQDLIGRAGSEAFF.

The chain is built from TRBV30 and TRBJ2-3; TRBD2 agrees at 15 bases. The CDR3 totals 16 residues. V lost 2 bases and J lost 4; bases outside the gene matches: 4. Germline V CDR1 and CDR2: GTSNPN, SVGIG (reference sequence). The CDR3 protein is CAWSSGLAGGPDTQYF. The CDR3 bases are TGTGCCTGGAGTTCGGGACTAGCGGGAGGACCAGATACGCAGTATTTT. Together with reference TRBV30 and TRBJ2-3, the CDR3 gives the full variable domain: SQTIHQWPATLVQPVGSPLSLECTVEGTSNPNLYWYRQAAGRGLQLLFYSVGIGQISSEVPQNLSASRPQDRQFILSSKKLLLSDSGFYLCAWSSGLAGGPDTQYFGPGTRLTVL.

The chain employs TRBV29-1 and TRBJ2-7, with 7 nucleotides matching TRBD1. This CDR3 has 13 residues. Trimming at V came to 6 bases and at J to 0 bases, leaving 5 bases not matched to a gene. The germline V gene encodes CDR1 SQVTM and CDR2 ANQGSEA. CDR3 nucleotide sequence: TGCAGCGTCTACCGGGACAGCTCCTACGAGCAGTACTTC. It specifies CSVYRDSSYEQYF.

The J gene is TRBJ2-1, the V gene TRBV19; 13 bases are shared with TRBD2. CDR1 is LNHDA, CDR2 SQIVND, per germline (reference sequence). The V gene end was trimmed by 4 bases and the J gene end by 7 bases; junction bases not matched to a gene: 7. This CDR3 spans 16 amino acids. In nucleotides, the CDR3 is TGTGCCAGTAGTACGACCCCGGGACTAGCGGGGAATGAGCAGTTCTTC. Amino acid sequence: CASSTTPGLAGNEQFF.

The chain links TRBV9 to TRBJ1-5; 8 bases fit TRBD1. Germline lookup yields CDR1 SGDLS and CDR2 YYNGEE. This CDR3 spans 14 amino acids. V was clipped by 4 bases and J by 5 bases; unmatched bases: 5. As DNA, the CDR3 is TGTGCCAGCAGCATATCAGGGGGCGATCAGCCCCAGCATTTT. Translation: CASSISGGDQPQHF.